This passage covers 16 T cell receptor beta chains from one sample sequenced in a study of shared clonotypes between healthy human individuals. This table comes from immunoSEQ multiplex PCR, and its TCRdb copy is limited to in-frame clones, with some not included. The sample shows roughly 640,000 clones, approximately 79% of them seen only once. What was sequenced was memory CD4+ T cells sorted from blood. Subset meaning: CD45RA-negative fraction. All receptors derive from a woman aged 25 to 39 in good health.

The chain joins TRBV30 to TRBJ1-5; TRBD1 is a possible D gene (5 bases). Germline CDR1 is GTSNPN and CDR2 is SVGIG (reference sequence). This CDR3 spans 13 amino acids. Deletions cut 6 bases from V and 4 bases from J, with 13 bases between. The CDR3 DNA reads TGTGCCTGTGCGGGGGAGGGAAATCAGCCCCAGCATTTT. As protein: CACAGEGNQPQHF.

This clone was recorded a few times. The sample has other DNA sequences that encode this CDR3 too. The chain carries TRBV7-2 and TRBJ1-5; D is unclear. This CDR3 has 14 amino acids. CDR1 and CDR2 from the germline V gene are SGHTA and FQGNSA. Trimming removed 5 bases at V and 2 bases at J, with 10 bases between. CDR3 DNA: TGTGCCAGCAGCCAGGAGGGTGGCAATCAGCCCCAGCATTTT. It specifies CASSQEGGNQPQHF. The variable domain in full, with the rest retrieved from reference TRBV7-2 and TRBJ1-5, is GAGVSQSPSNKVTEKGKDVELRCDPISGHTALYWYRQSLGQGLEFLIYFQGNSAPDKSGLPSDRFSAERTGGSVSTLTIQRTQQEDSAVYLCASSQEGGNQPQHFGDGTRLSIL.

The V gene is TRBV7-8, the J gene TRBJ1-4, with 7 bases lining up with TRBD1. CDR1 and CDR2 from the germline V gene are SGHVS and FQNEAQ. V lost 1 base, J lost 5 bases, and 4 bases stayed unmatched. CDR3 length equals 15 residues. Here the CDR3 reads CASSLEDRPNEKLFF. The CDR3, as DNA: TGTGCCAGCAGCTTAGAGGACAGGCCAAATGAAAAACTGTTTTTT.

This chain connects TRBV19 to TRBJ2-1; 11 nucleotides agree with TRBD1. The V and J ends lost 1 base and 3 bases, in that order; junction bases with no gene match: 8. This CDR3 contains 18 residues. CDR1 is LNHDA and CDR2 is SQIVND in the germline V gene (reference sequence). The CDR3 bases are TGTGCCAGTAGTATAGGTGTGGGACAGGGGGGTGGCTACAATGAGCAGTTCTTC. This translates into CASSIGVGQGGGYNEQFF.

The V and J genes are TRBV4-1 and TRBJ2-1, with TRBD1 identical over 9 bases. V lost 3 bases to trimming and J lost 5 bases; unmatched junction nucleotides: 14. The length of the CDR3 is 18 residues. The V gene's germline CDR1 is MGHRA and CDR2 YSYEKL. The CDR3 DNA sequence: TGCGCCAGCAGCCACAGACACGCCGGGACAGGGCGTAACAATGAGCAGTTCTTC. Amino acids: CASSHRHAGTGRNNEQFF.

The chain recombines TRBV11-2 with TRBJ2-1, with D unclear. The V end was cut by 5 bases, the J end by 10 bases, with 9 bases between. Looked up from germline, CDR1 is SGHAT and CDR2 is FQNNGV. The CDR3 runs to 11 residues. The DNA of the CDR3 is TGTGCCAGCAGCCCAACACAGGAGCAGTTCTTC. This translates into CASSPTQEQFF.

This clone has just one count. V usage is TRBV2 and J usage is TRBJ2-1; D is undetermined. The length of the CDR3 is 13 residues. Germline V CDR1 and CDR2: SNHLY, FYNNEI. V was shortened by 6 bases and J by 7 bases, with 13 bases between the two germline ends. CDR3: CASRAGPLNEQFF. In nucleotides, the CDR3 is TGTGCCAGCAGGGCAGGACCCCTAAATGAGCAGTTCTTC. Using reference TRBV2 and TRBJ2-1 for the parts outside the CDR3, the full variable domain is EPEVTQTPSHQVTQMGQEVILRCVPISNHLYFYWYRQILGQKVEFLVSFYNNEISEKSEIFDDQFSVERPDGSNFTLKIRSTKLEDSAMYFCASRAGPLNEQFFGPGTRLTVL.

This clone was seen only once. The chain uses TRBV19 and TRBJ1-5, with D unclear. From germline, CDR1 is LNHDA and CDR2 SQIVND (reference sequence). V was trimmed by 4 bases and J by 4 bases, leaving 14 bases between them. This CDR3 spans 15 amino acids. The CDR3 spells CASSRRTQVNQPQHF. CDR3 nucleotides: TGTGCCAGTAGTAGGAGGACTCAGGTAAATCAGCCCCAGCATTTT.

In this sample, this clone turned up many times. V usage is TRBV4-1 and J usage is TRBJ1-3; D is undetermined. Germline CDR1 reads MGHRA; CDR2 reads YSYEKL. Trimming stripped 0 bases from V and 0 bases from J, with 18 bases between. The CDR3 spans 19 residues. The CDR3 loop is CASSQDRASGESSGNTIYF. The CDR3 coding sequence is TGCGCCAGCAGCCAAGATAGGGCTAGTGGGGAGAGCTCTGGAAACACCATATATTTT.

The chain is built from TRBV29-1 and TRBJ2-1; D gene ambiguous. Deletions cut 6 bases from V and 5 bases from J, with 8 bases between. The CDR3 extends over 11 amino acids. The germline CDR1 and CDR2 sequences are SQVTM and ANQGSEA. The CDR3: CSVSDHNEQFF. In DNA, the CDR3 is TGCAGCGTCTCCGACCACAATGAGCAGTTCTTC.

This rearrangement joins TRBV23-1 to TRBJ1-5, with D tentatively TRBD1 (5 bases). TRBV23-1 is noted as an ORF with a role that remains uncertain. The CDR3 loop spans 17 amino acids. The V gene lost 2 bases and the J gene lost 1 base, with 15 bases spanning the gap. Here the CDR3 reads CASSQIPPGPSNQPQHF. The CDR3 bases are TGCGCCAGCAGTCAAATTCCCCCAGGGCCCAGCAATCAGCCCCAGCATTTT.

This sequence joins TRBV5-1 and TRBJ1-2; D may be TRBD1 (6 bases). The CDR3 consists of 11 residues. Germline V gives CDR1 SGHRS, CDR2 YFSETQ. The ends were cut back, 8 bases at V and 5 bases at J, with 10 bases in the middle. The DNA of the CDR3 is TGCGCCAGTACGGACAGTTATGGCTACACCTTC. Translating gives CASTDSYGYTF.

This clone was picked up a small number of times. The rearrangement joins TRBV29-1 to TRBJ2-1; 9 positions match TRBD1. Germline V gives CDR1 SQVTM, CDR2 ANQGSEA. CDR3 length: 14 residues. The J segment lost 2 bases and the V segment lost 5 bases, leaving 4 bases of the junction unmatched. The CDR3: CSVKDRGAYNEQFF. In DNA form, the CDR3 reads TGCAGCGTTAAGGACAGGGGTGCCTACAATGAGCAGTTCTTC.

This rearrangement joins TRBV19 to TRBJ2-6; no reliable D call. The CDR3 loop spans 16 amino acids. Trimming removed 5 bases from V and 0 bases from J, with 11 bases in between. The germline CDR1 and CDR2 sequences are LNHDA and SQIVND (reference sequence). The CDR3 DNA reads TGTGCCAGTAGTCCCTGGACGGGCTCTGGGGCCAACGTCCTGACTTTC. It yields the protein CASSPWTGSGANVLTF.

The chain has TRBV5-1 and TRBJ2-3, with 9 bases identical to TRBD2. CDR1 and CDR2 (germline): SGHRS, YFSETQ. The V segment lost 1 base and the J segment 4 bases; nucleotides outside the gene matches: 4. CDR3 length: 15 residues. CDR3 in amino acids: CASSLSSGSADTQYF. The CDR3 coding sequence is TGCGCCAGCAGCTTGAGTAGCGGGAGTGCAGATACGCAGTATTTT. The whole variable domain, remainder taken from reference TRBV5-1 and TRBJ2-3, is KAGVTQTPRYLIKTRGQQVTLSCSPISGHRSVSWYQQTPGQGLQFLFEYFSETQRNKGNFPGRFSGRQFSNSRSEMNVSTLELGDSALYLCASSLSSGSADTQYFGPGTRLTVL.

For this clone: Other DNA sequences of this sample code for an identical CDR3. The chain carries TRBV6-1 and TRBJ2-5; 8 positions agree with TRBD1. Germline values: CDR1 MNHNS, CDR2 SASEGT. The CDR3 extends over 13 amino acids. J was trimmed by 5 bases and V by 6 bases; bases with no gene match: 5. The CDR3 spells CASSRQGRETQYF. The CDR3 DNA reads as TGTGCCAGCAGCAGACAGGGGAGGGAGACCCAGTACTTC.